A selection of T cell receptor beta chains follows, all from one sample in a study of CD8 T cells in ankylosing spondylitis. MiXCR, run by TCRdb on the 5' RACE reads, gives a single entry per CDR3 protein. The sample lists tens of thousands of distinct CDR3 sequences, more than 8.5% occurring once. The sample taken for sequencing was blood, either unsorted or a sorted T cell fraction (not recorded which). Receptor source: a male donor with ankylosing spondylitis. Each CDR3 is given without its conserved first and last residue. The order of the fields is clone size, V gene, CDR3 protein. Clone size, where shown, is once, few, many, or a class for clones that have expanded.

>many|TRBV12-3/TRBV12-4
ASNREEEETQY
>.|TRBV7-9
ASSLEGLTGLNTEAF
>.|TRBV27
ASRGWYGYT
>once|TRBV14
ASSQGPRTDYSYNEQF
>many|TRBV5-6
ASSYGTGSSPLH
>.|TRBV20-1
SARDGGMNTEAF
>.|TRBV20-1
SANPGVRTDTQY
>many|TRBV15
ATSRDSGANEQF
>many|TRBV12-3/TRBV12-4
ASSLVSGGNEQF
>many|TRBV10-3
AISRTSGHVEQF
>.|TRBV24-1
ATSDWGQTYNEQF
>many|TRBV20-1
SAGNEGHQPQH
>many|TRBV5-1
ASSMTGTSGYNEQF
>.|TRBV7-6
ASSNANEQF
>.|TRBV9
ASSVDGRNEQF
>once|TRBV27
ASRPAGGRYEQY
>many|TRBV11-2
ASSSLTSMIDEQF
>few|TRBV7-6
ASSLGGTGFTEAF
>.|TRBV6-2/TRBV6-3
ASSYSAQNTGELF
>many|TRBV29-1
SVDGLAGTETQY
>many|TRBV5-6
ASSLGPETPYEQY
>.|TRBV9
ASSAGLRSYNEQF
>few|TRBV7-9
ASSYAGTGGGETQY
>many|TRBV3-1
ASSQDGPGIEAF
>many|TRBV12-3/TRBV12-4
ASSTPDRGPGYT
>few|TRBV24-1
ATSDLSVQGGYT
>.|TRBV6-5
ASSNLRDIPPEAF
>many|TRBV9
ASSGRITNTEAF
>few|TRBV4-2
ASSQDRGGVNEQF
>many|TRBV12-3/TRBV12-4
ASSPGLSTEAF
>many|TRBV20-1
SARERERDETQY
>few|TRBV5-6
ASSLKGRLLKYNEQF
>.|TRBV5-1
ASSPGTSGLYEQY
>many|TRBV5-1
ASRGRWH
>few|TRBV7-9
ASSPFSGSGTYNEQF
>many|TRBV7-8
ASSSKMAGTVHNEQF
>many|TRBV27
ASSLSGGDYEQY
>many|TRBV6-5
ASSFRGQGNEQF
>.|TRBV4-1
ASSQDGGQGKLPSYEQY
>few|TRBV24-1
ATSDFNHNEQF
>few|TRBV20-1
SASSSGPYEQY
>.|TRBV13
ASVPRGALRETQY
>few|TRBV10-2
ASEGNGELF
>.|TRBV12-3/TRBV12-4
ASSPRTDSGGELF
>many|TRBV2
ASSGQGPQVNEQF
>many|TRBV20-1
SARALVSNYGYT
>few|TRBV7-9
ASSRASGSSYNEQF
>many|TRBV27
ASSFVGQGYDEQY
>many|TRBV12-3/TRBV12-4
ASSLIRETQY